This entry describes one T cell receptor (beta chain). Primers included in the PCR were 60 Vbeta and 13 Jbeta primers. Measured with immunoSEQ multiplex PCR; TCRdb has only the in-frame clones, and not every one. The table lists 200,000 to 300,000 clones, 82% of them singletons. Likely unrecorded immune exposures existed in these nominally healthy donors. This record comes from a study of cytomegalovirus exposure and HLA in healthy donors. Germline CDR1 reads MNHEY; CDR2 reads SVGAGI. V gave up 0 bases and J gave up 3 bases, with 8 bases separating them. This CDR3 is 14 amino acids long. Sequenced material: PBMCs. The receptor comes from a woman between 35 and 50 years old in good health and CMV-seropositive. The rearrangement links TRBV6-5 to TRBJ1-1, with a tentative D call TRBD1 (5 bases). CDR3 protein: CASSYSGGDTEAFF. For the CDR3, the DNA is TGTGCCAGCAGTTACTCGGGGGGGGACACTGAAGCTTTCTTT.